These 5 T cell receptor beta chains originate from one sample sequenced in a study of T cells in Graves' hyperthyroidism and ophthalmopathy. TCR beta CDR3 regions were amplified from RNA. First-round RT-PCR with HTBI primers amplified the TCR CDR3 region. Using its own MiXCR run on the multiplex PCR reads, TCRdb lists one record per CDR3 protein. The table shows under 40,000 distinct CDR3 sequences, with around half occurring only once. The specimen was blood. These receptors all stem from a woman aged 50 to 60 with Graves' hyperthyroidism that later progressed to Graves' ophthalmopathy.

This clonotype was found many times. The chain is built from TRBV6-5 and TRBJ2-4, with TRBD2 identical over 12 bases. Per germline, CDR1 MNHEY and CDR2 SVGAGI. This CDR3 has 15 residues. The ends lost 5 bases at V and 5 bases at J; junction bases unmatched: 4. The CDR3 DNA reads TGTGCCAGCAGTAGACTAGCGGGAGTAGAAAACATTCAGTACTTC. Its translation is CASSRLAGVENIQYF.

The chain links TRBV5-1 to TRBJ1-5; 7 bases line up with TRBD1. After removal of 4 bases from V and 5 bases from J, the junction contained 6 bases not matched to a gene. The CDR3 covers 14 residues. Germline values: CDR1 SGHRS, CDR2 YFSETQ. CDR3 residues: CASSRTGADQPQHF. CDR3 in DNA: TGCGCCAGCAGCCGTACAGGGGCCGATCAGCCCCAGCATTTT. Full variable domain (remainder filled in from reference TRBV5-1 and TRBJ1-5): KAGVTQTPRYLIKTRGQQVTLSCSPISGHRSVSWYQQTPGQGLQFLFEYFSETQRNKGNFPGRFSGRQFSNSRSEMNVSTLELGDSALYLCASSRTGADQPQHFGDGTRLSIL.

Many counts were recorded for this clonotype. The chain links TRBV6-5 to TRBJ1-4; no clear D. Germline V gene sequence: CDR1 MNHEY, CDR2 SVGAGI. The CDR3 contains 19 residues. V was cut by 2 bases and J by 8 bases, with 27 bases left in between. CDR3 in DNA: TGTGCCAGCAGTTACACCCGCGTCCCCCCCGACGGGAGGGAAGAAAAACTGTTTTTT. This sequence encodes CASSYTRVPPDGREEKLFF.

This clonotype was observed at least ten times. The CDR3 loop is CASSHPPGQENEQFF. The CDR3 DNA sequence: TGTGCCAGCAGCCACCCGCCGGGACAGGAGAATGAGCAGTTCTTC. V and J are TRBV14 and TRBJ2-1; 8 nucleotides agree with TRBD1. Germline V gives CDR1 SGHDN, CDR2 FVKESK. The J segment lost 7 bases and the V segment lost 3 bases, leaving 8 bases of the junction unmatched. The CDR3 is 15 residues long.

The CDR3, as DNA: TGTGCCAGCAGCCCATGGGGGTGGGTCTCTGAAGCTTTCTTT. This sequence encodes CASSPWGWVSEAFF. The rearrangement joins TRBV14 to TRBJ1-1; D is perhaps TRBD1 (5 bases). The V end lost 4 bases, the J end lost 6 bases, and 15 bases lay between the germline ends. The CDR3 is 14 residues long. CDR1 SGHDN and CDR2 FVKESK come from the germline V gene.